This T cell receptor beta chain emerged from a study of blood T cells in healthy people across ages. Study-wide results and limits: Age advanced and TCR beta diversity per million T cells fell, roughly linearly.

Sample-barcoded 5' priming and a J-beta primer mix drove a second PCR of roughly 6 to 12 cycles. A template-switch adaptor that had 12 random nucleotides put a tag on each cDNA molecule. TCRdb reprocessed the 5' RACE reads with MiXCR, giving one entry per CDR3 protein. The table includes 800,000 or so distinct CDR3 sequences, less than 80% detected once. This clonotype was recorded a few times. Its antigen is unidentified. Researchers isolated at least 7 million PBMCs per sample. The V gene's germline CDR1 is LGHNA and CDR2 YSLEER. The CDR3 runs 15 residues. V lost 2 bases to trimming and J lost 2 bases, with 11 bases between them.

The sequence came from a man younger than 45 in good health. The sample comprised blood. V and J are TRBV4-3 and TRBJ2-3; possible D gene TRBD2, 5 bases. The CDR3 nucleotides read TGCGCCAGCAGCCAATTGACCCGGGACACAGATACGCAGTATTTT. This sequence encodes CASSQLTRDTDTQYF.